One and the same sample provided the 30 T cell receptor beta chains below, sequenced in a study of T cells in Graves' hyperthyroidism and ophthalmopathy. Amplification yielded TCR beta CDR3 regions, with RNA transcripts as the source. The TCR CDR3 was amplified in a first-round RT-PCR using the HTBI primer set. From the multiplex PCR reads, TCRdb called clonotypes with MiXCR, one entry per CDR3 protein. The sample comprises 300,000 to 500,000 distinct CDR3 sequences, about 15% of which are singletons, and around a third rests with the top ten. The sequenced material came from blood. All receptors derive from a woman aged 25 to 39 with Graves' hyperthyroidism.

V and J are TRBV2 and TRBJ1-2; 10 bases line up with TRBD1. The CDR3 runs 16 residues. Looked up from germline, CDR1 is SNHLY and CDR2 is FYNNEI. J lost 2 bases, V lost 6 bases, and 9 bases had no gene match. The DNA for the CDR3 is TGTGCCAGCAGCCAGGGACAGGGGACAGCAAACTATGGCTACACCTTC. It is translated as CASSQGQGTANYGYTF.

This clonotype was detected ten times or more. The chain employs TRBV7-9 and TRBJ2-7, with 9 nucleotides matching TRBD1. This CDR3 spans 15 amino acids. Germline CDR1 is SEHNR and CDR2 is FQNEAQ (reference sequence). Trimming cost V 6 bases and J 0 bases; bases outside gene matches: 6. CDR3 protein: CASRSRDRVSYEQYF. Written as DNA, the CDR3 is TGTGCCAGCAGATCCCGGGACAGGGTCTCCTACGAGCAGTACTTC.

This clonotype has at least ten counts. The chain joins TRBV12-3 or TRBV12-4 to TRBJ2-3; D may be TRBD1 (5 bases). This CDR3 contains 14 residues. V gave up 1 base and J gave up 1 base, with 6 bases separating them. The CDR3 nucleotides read TGTGCCAGCAGTTTAGTAGGGGGCACAGATACGCAGTATTTT. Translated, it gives CASSLVGGTDTQYF.

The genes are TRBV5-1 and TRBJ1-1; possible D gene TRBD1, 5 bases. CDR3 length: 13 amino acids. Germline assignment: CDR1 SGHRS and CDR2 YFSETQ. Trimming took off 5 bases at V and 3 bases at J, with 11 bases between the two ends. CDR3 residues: CASSADRDTEAFF. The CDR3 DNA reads TGCGCCAGCAGTGCCGACAGAGACACTGAAGCTTTCTTT.

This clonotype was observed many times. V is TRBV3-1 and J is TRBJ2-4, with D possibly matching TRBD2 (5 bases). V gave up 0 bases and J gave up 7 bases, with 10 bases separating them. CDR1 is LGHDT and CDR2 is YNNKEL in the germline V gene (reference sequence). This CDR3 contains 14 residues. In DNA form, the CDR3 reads TGTGCCAGCAGCCAAGATACGGGCGGGAACATTCAGTACTTC. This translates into CASSQDTGGNIQYF.

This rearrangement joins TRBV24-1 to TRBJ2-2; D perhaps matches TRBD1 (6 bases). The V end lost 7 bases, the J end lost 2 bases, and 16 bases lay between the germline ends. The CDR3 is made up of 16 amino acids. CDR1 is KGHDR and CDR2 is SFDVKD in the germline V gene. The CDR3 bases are TGTGCCACCAGCGACACGACAGGAGCTAACACCGGGGAGCTGTTTTTT. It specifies CATSDTTGANTGELFF.

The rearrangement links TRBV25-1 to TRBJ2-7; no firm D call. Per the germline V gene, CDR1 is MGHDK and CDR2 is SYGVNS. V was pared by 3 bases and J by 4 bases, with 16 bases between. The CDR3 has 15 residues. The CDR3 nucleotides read TGTGCCAGCAGTGATACTGGGCCCTCTAGGTACGAGCAGTACTTC. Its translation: CASSDTGPSRYEQYF.

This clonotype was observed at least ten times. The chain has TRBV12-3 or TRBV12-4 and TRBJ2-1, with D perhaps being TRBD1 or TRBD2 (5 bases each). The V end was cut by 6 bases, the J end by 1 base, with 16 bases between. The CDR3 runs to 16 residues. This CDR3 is CASSPPGPRSYNEQFF. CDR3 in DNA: TGTGCCAGCAGCCCGCCGGGGCCCCGGTCCTACAATGAGCAGTTCTTC.

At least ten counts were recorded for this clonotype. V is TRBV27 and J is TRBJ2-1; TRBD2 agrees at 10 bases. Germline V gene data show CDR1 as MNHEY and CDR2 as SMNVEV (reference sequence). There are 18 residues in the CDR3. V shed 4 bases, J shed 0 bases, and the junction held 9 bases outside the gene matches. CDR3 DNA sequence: TGTGCCAGCAGTTCAACTAGCGGGATAAGTGGCTCCTACAATGAGCAGTTCTTC. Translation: CASSSTSGISGSYNEQFF.

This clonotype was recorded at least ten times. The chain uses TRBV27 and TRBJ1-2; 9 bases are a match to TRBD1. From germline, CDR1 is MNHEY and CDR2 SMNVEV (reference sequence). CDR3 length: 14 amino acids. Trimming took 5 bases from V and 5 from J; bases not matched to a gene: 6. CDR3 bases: TGTGCCAGCAGTCCGCGGGACAGGGCGTATGGCTACACCTTC. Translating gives CASSPRDRAYGYTF.

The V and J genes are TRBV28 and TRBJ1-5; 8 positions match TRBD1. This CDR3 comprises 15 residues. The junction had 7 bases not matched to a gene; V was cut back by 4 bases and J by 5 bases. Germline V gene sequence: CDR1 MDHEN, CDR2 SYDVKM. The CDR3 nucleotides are TGTGCCAGCAGTTACCAGACAGGGGAGTATCAGCCCCAGCATTTT. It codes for CASSYQTGEYQPQHF.

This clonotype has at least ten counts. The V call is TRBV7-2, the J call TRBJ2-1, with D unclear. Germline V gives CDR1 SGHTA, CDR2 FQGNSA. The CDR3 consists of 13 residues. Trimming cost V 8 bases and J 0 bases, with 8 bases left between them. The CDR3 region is CASDESSYNEQFF. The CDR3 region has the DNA TGTGCCAGCGACGAGAGCTCCTACAATGAGCAGTTCTTC.

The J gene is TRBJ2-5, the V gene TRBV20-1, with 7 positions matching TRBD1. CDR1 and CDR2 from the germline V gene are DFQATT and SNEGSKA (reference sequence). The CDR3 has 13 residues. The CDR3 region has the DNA TGCAGCACGACAGGGATCTTAGTTGGGACCCAGTACTTC. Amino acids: CSTTGILVGTQYF.

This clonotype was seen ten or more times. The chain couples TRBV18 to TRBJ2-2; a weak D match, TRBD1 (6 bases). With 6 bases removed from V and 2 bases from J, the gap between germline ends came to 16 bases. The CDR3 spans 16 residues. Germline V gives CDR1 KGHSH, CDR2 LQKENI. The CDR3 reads CASSQSDRSNTGELFF. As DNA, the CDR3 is TGTGCCAGCTCCCAGTCCGACAGGTCAAACACCGGGGAGCTGTTTTTT.

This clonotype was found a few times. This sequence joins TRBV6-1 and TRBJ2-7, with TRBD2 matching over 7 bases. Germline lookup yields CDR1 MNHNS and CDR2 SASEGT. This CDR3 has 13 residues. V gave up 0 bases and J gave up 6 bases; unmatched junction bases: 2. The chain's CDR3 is CASSEAGGVEQYF. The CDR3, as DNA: TGTGCCAGCAGTGAAGCGGGAGGGGTCGAGCAGTACTTC.

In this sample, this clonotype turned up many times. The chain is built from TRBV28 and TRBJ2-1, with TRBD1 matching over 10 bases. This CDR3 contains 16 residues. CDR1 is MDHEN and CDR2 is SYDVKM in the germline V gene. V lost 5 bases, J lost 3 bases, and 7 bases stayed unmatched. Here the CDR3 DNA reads TGTGCCAGCAGTCCCAGGACAGGGGGGTTCTACAATGAGCAGTTCTTC. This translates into CASSPRTGGFYNEQFF.

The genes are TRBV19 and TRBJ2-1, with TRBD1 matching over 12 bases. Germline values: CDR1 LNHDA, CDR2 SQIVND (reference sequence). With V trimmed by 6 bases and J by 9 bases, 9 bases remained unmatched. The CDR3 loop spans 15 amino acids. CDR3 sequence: CASSRGTGGGIEQFF. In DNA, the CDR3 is TGTGCCAGTAGCCGGGGGACAGGGGGCGGAATTGAGCAGTTCTTC.

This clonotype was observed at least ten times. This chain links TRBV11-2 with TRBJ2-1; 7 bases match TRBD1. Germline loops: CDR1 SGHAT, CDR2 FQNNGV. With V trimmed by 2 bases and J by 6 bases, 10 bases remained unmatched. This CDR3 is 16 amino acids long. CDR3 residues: CASSLIAGGIANEQFF. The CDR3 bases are TGTGCCAGCAGCTTAATCGCAGGGGGAATCGCCAATGAGCAGTTCTTC.

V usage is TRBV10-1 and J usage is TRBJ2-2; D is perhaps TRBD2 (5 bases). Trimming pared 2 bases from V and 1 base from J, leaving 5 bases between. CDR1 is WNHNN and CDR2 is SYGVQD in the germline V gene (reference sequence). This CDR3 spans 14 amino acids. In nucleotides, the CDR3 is TGCGCCAGCAGTGAGGCGGGGAACACCGGGGAGCTGTTTTTT. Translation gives CASSEAGNTGELFF.

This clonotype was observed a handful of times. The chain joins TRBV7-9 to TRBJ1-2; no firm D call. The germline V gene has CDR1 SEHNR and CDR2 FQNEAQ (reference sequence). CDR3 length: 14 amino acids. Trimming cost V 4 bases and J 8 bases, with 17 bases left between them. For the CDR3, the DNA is TGTGCCAGCAGCTCAATAACACCCTCTTGGGGCTACACCTTC. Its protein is CASSSITPSWGYTF.

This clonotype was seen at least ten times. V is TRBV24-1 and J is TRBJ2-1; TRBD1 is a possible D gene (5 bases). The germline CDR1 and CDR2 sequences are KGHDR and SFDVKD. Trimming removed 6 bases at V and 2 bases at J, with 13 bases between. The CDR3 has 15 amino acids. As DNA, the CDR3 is TGTGCCACCAGTAGAACAGGCCCTGCCTACAATGAGCAGTTCTTC. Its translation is CATSRTGPAYNEQFF.

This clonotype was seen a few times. The CDR3 reads CASSQDSRVWEQFF. In nucleotides, the CDR3 is TGCGCCAGCAGCCAAGACTCAAGGGTATGGGAGCAGTTCTTC. V is TRBV4-1 and J is TRBJ2-1; no definite D call. Trimming took 0 bases from V and 10 from J, leaving 13 bases between them. CDR3 length: 14 amino acids. The germline V gene encodes CDR1 MGHRA and CDR2 YSYEKL.

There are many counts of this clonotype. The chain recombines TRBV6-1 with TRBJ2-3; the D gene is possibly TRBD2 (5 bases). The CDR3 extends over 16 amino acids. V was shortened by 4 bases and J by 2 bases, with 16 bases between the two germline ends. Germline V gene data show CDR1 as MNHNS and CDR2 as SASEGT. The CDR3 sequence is CASSVFSSQNTDTQYF. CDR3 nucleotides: TGTGCCAGCAGTGTATTTTCTAGCCAAAACACAGATACGCAGTATTTT.

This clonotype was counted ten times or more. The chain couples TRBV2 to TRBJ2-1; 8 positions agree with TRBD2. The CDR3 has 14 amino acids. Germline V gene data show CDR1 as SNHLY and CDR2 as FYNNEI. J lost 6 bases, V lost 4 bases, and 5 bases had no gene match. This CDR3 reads CASSVSGTINEQFF. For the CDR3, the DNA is TGTGCCAGCAGTGTTAGCGGGACCATCAATGAGCAGTTCTTC. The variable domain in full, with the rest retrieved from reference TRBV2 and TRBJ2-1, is EPEVTQTPSHQVTQMGQEVILRCVPISNHLYFYWYRQILGQKVEFLVSFYNNEISEKSEIFDDQFSVERPDGSNFTLKIRSTKLEDSAMYFCASSVSGTINEQFFGPGTRLTVL.

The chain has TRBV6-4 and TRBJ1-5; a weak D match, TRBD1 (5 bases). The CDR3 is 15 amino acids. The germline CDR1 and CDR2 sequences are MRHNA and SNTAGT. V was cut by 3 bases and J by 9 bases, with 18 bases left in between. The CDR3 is CASSDQEGSKVPQHF. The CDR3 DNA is TGTGCCAGCAGTGATCAGGAGGGGTCCAAGGTGCCCCAGCATTTT.

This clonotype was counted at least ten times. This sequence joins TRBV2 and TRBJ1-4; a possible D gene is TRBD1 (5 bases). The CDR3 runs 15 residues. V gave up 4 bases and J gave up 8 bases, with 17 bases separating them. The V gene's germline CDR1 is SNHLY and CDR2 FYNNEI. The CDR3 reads CASSATRQQLEKLFF. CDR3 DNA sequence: TGTGCCAGCAGTGCAACCCGACAGCAGTTGGAAAAACTGTTTTTT.

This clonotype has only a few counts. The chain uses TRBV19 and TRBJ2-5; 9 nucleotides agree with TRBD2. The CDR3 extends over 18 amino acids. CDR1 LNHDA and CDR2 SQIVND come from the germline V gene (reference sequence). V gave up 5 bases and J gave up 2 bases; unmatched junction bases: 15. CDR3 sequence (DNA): TGTGCCAGTAGTGTCAGCGGGAGGCCTCTCGAATTTCAAGAGACCCAGTACTTC. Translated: CASSVSGRPLEFQETQYF.

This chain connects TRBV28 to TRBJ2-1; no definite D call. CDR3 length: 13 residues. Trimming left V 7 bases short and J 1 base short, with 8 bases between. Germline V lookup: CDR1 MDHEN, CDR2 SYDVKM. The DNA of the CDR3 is TGTGCCAGCACACTTATGTCCTACAATGAGCAGTTCTTC. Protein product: CASTLMSYNEQFF.

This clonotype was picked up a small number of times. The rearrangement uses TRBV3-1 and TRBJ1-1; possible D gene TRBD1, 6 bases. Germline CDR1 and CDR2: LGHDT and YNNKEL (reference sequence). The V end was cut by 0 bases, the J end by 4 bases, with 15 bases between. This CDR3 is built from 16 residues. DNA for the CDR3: TGTGCCAGCAGCCAAGAGGGGGGCAGGAAGGGCACTGAAGCTTTCTTT. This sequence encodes CASSQEGGRKGTEAFF.

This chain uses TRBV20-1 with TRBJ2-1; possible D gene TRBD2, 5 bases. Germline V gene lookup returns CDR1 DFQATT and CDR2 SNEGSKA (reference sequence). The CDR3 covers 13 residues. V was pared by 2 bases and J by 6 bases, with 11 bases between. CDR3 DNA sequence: TGCAGTGCTAGAAGGCTAGCTAGCAATGAGCAGTTCTTC. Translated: CSARRLASNEQFF.